A single sample is the source of the 26 T cell receptor beta chains below, sequenced in a study of blood T cell repertoires in COVID-19. The data were produced by immunoSEQ multiplex PCR, yet TCRdb's version contains in-frame clones alone and is incomplete. Seen here are 120,000 to 150,000 clones, roughly 82% observed once, and the top ten hold over 12%. Sequenced input: peripheral blood. The receptors were gathered from a human donor with acute or convalescent COVID-19. The donor label of this sample is uncertain.

This rearrangement joins TRBV19 to TRBJ1-5; TRBD1 is a possible D gene (6 bases). The CDR3 contains 16 residues. Per germline, CDR1 LNHDA and CDR2 SQIVND (reference sequence). Trimming removed 3 bases from V and 2 bases from J, with 14 bases in between. CDR3 nucleotides: TGTGCCAGTAGTATCGCACAGGGAGGGCGCAATCAGCCCCAGCATTTT. It translates to CASSIAQGGRNQPQHF.

The chain employs TRBV30 and TRBJ1-3; 8 bases are shared with TRBD1. V lost 1 base and J lost 2; bases outside the gene matches: 7. This CDR3 has 16 residues. CDR1 is GTSNPN, CDR2 SVGIG, per germline (reference sequence). CDR3 DNA sequence: TGTGCCTGGAGTGCAAAAGACAGGGGCGCTGGAAACACCATATATTTT. Residues: CAWSAKDRGAGNTIYF.

The rearrangement links TRBV25-1 to TRBJ2-7, with 9 bases identical to TRBD1. This CDR3 comprises 14 residues. V shed 6 bases and J 3 bases; nucleotides not matched to a gene: 6. Looked up from germline, CDR1 is MGHDK and CDR2 is SYGVNS. Here the CDR3 reads CASSWTGVVYEQYF. DNA for the CDR3: TGTGCCAGCAGCTGGACAGGGGTGGTCTACGAGCAGTACTTC.

The chain joins TRBV30 to TRBJ1-3; 7 bases align to TRBD1. The CDR3 is 17 residues long. V lost 2 bases and J lost 2; bases outside the gene matches: 12. Germline V gene lookup returns CDR1 GTSNPN and CDR2 SVGIG (reference sequence). CDR3 bases: TGTGCCTGGAGTTTTAGTCCCAAGACAGGGACTGGAAACACCATATATTTT. It is translated as CAWSFSPKTGTGNTIYF.

The rearrangement uses TRBV19 and TRBJ1-1; unclear D gene. Germline-derived CDR1 and CDR2 are LNHDA and SQIVND (reference sequence). V was clipped by 0 bases and J by 7 bases, with 12 bases between them. The CDR3 is 14 residues long. This chain's CDR3 is CASSIERRASEAFF. As DNA, the CDR3 is TGTGCCAGTAGTATAGAACGGCGGGCCAGTGAAGCTTTCTTT. The full variable domain, in which reference TRBV19 and TRBJ1-1 provide the parts outside the CDR3, is DGGITQSPKYLFRKEGQNVTLSCEQNLNHDAMYWYRQDPGQGLRLIYYSQIVNDFQKGDIAEGYSVSREKKESFPLTVTSAQKNPTAFYLCASSIERRASEAFFGQGTRLTVV.

The chain has TRBV19 and TRBJ2-5; 9 bases map to TRBD2. J gave up 5 bases and V 1 base, and 5 bases lay outside the gene matches. Germline V gene data show CDR1 as LNHDA and CDR2 as SQIVND (reference sequence). This CDR3 comprises 15 residues. CDR3 region: CASSIGAGGAETQYF. The CDR3 DNA is TGTGCCAGTAGTATAGGAGCGGGGGGCGCGGAGACCCAGTACTTC. Variable domain in full (rest from reference TRBV19 and TRBJ2-5): DGGITQSPKYLFRKEGQNVTLSCEQNLNHDAMYWYRQDPGQGLRLIYYSQIVNDFQKGDIAEGYSVSREKKESFPLTVTSAQKNPTAFYLCASSIGAGGAETQYFGPGTRLLVL.

V is TRBV7-2 and J is TRBJ2-7; 7 bases are a match to TRBD1. CDR1 is SGHTA and CDR2 is FQGNSA in the germline V gene. Trimming removed 2 bases from V and 3 bases from J; junction bases left unmatched: 4. CDR3 length: 14 amino acids. CDR3 residues: CASSLKQGVYEQYF. The CDR3 coding sequence is TGTGCCAGCAGCTTAAAGCAGGGGGTCTACGAGCAGTACTTC.

This chain links TRBV11-1 with TRBJ1-6, with D possibly being TRBD1 (6 bases). Trimming took off 5 bases at V and 0 bases at J, with 11 bases between the two ends. This CDR3 region has 16 residues. Germline V CDR1 and CDR2: SGHAT, FQDESV (reference sequence). The DNA of the CDR3 is TGTGCCAGCAGCCTTGACAGGAGCTCCTATAATTCACCCCTCCACTTT. This translates into CASSLDRSSYNSPLHF.

The chain couples TRBV7-2 to TRBJ1-2; no clear D. Looked up from germline, CDR1 is SGHTA and CDR2 is FQGNSA. The CDR3 length is 12 residues. Trimming left V 2 bases short and J 10 bases short, with 11 bases between. CDR3 region: CASSLPPGSYTF. The CDR3 DNA reads TGTGCCAGCAGCTTACCACCGGGATCCTACACCTTC.

The chain carries TRBV30 and TRBJ2-2; D is perhaps TRBD2 (6 bases). This CDR3 contains 14 residues. The germline CDR1 and CDR2 sequences are GTSNPN and SVGIG (reference sequence). The V end was cut by 0 bases, the J end by 1 base, with 6 bases between. CDR3 nucleotide sequence: TGTGCCTGGAGTGTCGGGAGGAACACCGGGGAGCTGTTTTTT. Encoded protein: CAWSVGRNTGELFF. Together with reference TRBV30 and TRBJ2-2, the CDR3 gives the full variable domain: SQTIHQWPATLVQPVGSPLSLECTVEGTSNPNLYWYRQAAGRGLQLLFYSVGIGQISSEVPQNLSASRPQDRQFILSSKKLLLSDSGFYLCAWSVGRNTGELFFGEGSRLTVL.

The V and J genes are TRBV5-4 and TRBJ1-6; the match to TRBD1 covers 8 bases. CDR1 and CDR2 (germline): SGHNT, YYREEE (reference sequence). This CDR3 has 17 residues. With 9 bases clipped from V and 0 bases from J, the junction kept 11 bases outside the gene matches. As DNA, the CDR3 is TGTGCCACCGGACAGGGAGGGGCAAGCTCCTATAATTCACCCCTCCACTTT. Its translation: CATGQGGASSYNSPLHF.

This clone was counted only a few times. The rearrangement links TRBV11-2 to TRBJ1-2; 7 bases map to TRBD1. This CDR3 is 15 amino acids long. V was clipped by 3 bases and J by 12 bases; unmatched bases: 16. CDR1 is SGHAT and CDR2 is FQNNGV in the germline V gene. The CDR3 loop reads CASSFSGTDESWHTF. As DNA, the CDR3 is TGTGCCAGCAGCTTCTCCGGGACAGATGAATCGTGGCACACCTTC.

This chain links TRBV7-2 with TRBJ1-1, with D maybe TRBD1 (5 bases). V was pared by 2 bases and J by 4 bases, with 14 bases between. The CDR3 is 15 residues long. Germline V gene lookup returns CDR1 SGHTA and CDR2 FQGNSA. CDR3 sequence reads: CASSLSGGTLTEAFF. The CDR3 nucleotides read TGTGCCAGCAGCTTATCGGGAGGGACGCTCACTGAAGCTTTCTTT.

This chain connects TRBV9 to TRBJ2-5; D may be TRBD2 (6 bases). CDR1 and CDR2 (germline): SGDLS, YYNGEE. Trimming took off 4 bases at V and 5 bases at J, with 18 bases between the two ends. The CDR3 sequence is 15 residues long. CDR3 sequence: CASSPLPGRRETQYF. The CDR3 DNA reads TGTGCCAGCAGCCCTCTCCCGGGGAGGAGGGAGACCCAGTACTTC.

This chain joins TRBV29-1 and TRBJ2-7, with a possible D match to TRBD1 (6 bases). With 6 bases removed from V and 6 bases from J, the gap between germline ends came to 12 bases. CDR3 length: 11 amino acids. CDR1 is SQVTM and CDR2 is ANQGSEA in the germline V gene. The CDR3 DNA reads as TGCAGCGTCTGGGACACACCCGAGCAGTACTTC. This encodes CSVWDTPEQYF.

This clone was seen more than once but under ten times. The rearrangement links TRBV4-2 to TRBJ2-1, with 8 bases lining up with TRBD2. V was clipped by 4 bases and J by 5 bases; unmatched bases: 10. Germline CDR1 is LGHNA and CDR2 is YNFKEQ. The length of the CDR3 is 16 residues. The CDR3 sequence: CASSLLGSGGNNEQFF. In DNA, the CDR3 is TGTGCCAGCAGCCTACTAGGAAGCGGGGGAAACAATGAGCAGTTCTTC.

This clone has just one count. This rearrangement joins TRBV3-1 (or the pseudogene TRBV3-2) to TRBJ2-3, with 9 bases that match TRBD1. With 3 bases clipped from V and 7 bases from J, the junction kept 11 bases outside the gene matches. Germline V gene sequence: CDR1 LGHDT, CDR2 YNNKEL (reference sequence). This CDR3 spans 16 amino acids. The CDR3 loop reads CASSQVGQGRKHTQYF. The CDR3, as DNA: TGTGCCAGCAGCCAGGTTGGACAGGGGCGGAAGCATACGCAGTATTTT.

The chain uses TRBV5-1 and TRBJ2-1; D gene uncertain. The V and J ends lost 4 bases and 5 bases respectively, with 7 bases between them. The CDR3 length is 12 residues. Germline assignment: CDR1 SGHRS and CDR2 YFSETQ. The CDR3 loop is CASSPSDNEQFF. As DNA, the CDR3 is TGCGCCAGCAGCCCCTCAGACAATGAGCAGTTCTTC.

V usage is TRBV2 and J usage is TRBJ1-2, with 10 positions matching TRBD1. CDR3 length equals 16 residues. Germline CDR1 reads SNHLY; CDR2 reads FYNNEI. The trim removed 6 bases at V and 7 bases at J, leaving 14 bases unmatched. The CDR3 nucleotides are TGTGCCAGCAGATCTACCGGGGACAGGGGTTATGGTGGCTACACCTTC. Its protein product is CASRSTGDRGYGGYTF. Combining the CDR3 with reference TRBV2 and TRBJ1-2 gives the whole variable domain EPEVTQTPSHQVTQMGQEVILRCVPISNHLYFYWYRQILGQKVEFLVSFYNNEISEKSEIFDDQFSVERPDGSNFTLKIRSTKLEDSAMYFCASRSTGDRGYGGYTFGSGTRLTVV.

The chain combines TRBV13 with TRBJ1-1; a weak D match, TRBD1 (5 bases). Germline CDR1 and CDR2: PRHDT and FYEKMQ (reference sequence). Trimming removed 5 bases at V and 2 bases at J, with 9 bases between. The CDR3 covers 13 residues. The CDR3, as DNA: TGTGCCAGCAGCCGGGACTCTAACACTGAAGCTTTCTTT. Amino acids: CASSRDSNTEAFF.

A few counts support this clone. The J gene is TRBJ1-2, the V gene TRBV7-9, with 8 bases that match TRBD1. Germline assignment: CDR1 SEHNR and CDR2 FQNEAQ (reference sequence). V lost 5 bases and J lost 4; bases outside the gene matches: 9. The CDR3 length is 15 residues. CDR3 nucleotide sequence: TGTGCCAGCAGCCCTATCCTTGACAGGGGCTATGGCTACACCTTC. Its translation is CASSPILDRGYGYTF. Filled out from reference TRBV7-9 and TRBJ1-2, the complete variable domain reads DTGVSQNPRHKITKRGQNVTFRCDPISEHNRLYWYRQTLGQGPEFLTYFQNEAQLEKSRLLSDRFSAERPKGSFSTLEIQRTEQGDSAMYLCASSPILDRGYGYTFGSGTRLTVV.

The chain couples TRBV30 to TRBJ1-3; the D gene is possibly TRBD1 (5 bases). The germline V gene has CDR1 GTSNPN and CDR2 SVGIG (reference sequence). V lost 0 bases and J 0 bases, leaving 6 bases between the germline ends. The CDR3 runs 14 residues. CDR3 sequence (DNA): TGTGCCTGGAGTGTAGGGGACTCTGGAAACACCATATATTTT. It translates to CAWSVGDSGNTIYF. Drawing the rest from reference TRBV30 and TRBJ1-3, the complete variable domain is SQTIHQWPATLVQPVGSPLSLECTVEGTSNPNLYWYRQAAGRGLQLLFYSVGIGQISSEVPQNLSASRPQDRQFILSSKKLLLSDSGFYLCAWSVGDSGNTIYFGEGSWLTVV.

The chain employs TRBV5-1 and TRBJ2-3; 7 bases match TRBD2. The trim removed 4 bases at V and 1 base at J, leaving 6 bases unmatched. Germline assignment: CDR1 SGHRS and CDR2 YFSETQ. The CDR3 is 15 amino acids. CDR3 in amino acids: CASSEAGSRTDTQYF. DNA of the CDR3: TGCGCCAGCAGCGAAGCGGGGAGCCGCACAGATACGCAGTATTTT.

This chain's CDR3 is CASTKVVQGLFNEKLFF. CDR3 in DNA: TGTGCCAGCACCAAGGTGGTCCAGGGGCTCTTCAATGAAAAACTGTTTTTT. The genes are TRBV5-6 and TRBJ1-4; D is perhaps TRBD1 (6 bases). Trimming removed 6 bases from V and 5 bases from J, with 23 bases in between. The length of the CDR3 is 17 residues. Germline V CDR1 and CDR2: SGHDT, YYEEEE.

The J gene is TRBJ2-2, the V gene TRBV2; TRBD1 aligns across 8 bases. Per germline, CDR1 SNHLY and CDR2 FYNNEI. V dropped 7 bases and J dropped 5; count of bases not matched to a gene: 6. The CDR3 length is 14 residues. The CDR3, as DNA: TGTGCCAGCATTGGACAGGGAAGGACCGGGGAGCTGTTTTTT. Its translation is CASIGQGRTGELFF.

V is TRBV19 and J is TRBJ2-1; D ambiguous. The CDR3 consists of 13 residues. Trimming cost V 1 base and J 9 bases, with 10 bases left between them. Germline V CDR1 and CDR2: LNHDA, SQIVND (reference sequence). The CDR3 nucleotides are TGTGCCAGTAGTATAGTAACGAGAGGTGAGCAGTTCTTC. Its translation: CASSIVTRGEQFF.